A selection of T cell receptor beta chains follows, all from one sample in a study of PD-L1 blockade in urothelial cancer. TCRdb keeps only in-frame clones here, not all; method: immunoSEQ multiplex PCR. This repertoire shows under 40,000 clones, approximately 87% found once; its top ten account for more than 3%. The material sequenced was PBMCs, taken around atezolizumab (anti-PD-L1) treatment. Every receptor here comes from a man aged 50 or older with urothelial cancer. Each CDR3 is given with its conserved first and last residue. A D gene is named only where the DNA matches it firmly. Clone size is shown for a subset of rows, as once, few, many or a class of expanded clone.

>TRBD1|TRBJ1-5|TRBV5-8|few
CASGSGTVVGQPQHF
TGTGCCAGCGGTTCCGGGACAGTTGTGGGTCAGCCCCAGCATTTT
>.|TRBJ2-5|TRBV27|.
CASSSFSGETQYF
TGTGCCAGCAGTTCATTCTCGGGGGAGACCCAGTACTTC
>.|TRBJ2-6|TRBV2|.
CASRAPRAGANVLTF
TGTGCCAGCAGGGCCCCCAGGGCTGGGGCCAACGTCCTGACTTTC
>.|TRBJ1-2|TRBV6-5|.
CASSYSRGYGYTF
TGTGCCAGCAGTTACTCGAGAGGGTATGGCTACACCTTC
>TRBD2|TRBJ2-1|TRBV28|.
CASSRGASGRADEQFF
TGTGCCAGCAGCCGTGGTGCTAGCGGGAGGGCAGATGAGCAGTTCTTC
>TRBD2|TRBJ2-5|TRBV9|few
CASSVGASGGASETQYF
TGTGCCAGCAGCGTAGGGGCTAGCGGGGGGGCATCGGAGACCCAGTACTTC
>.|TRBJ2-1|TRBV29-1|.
CSVVPLTEQFF
TGCAGCGTTGTCCCACTAACTGAGCAGTTCTTC
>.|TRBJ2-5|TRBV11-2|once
CASTGGRETQYF
TGTGCCAGCACTGGGGGCAGGGAGACCCAGTACTTC
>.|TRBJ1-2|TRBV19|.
CASVHTWQVDNYGYTF
TGTGCCAGTGTCCACACCTGGCAGGTTGATAACTATGGCTACACCTTC
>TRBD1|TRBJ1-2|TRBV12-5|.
CASGSDRAINGYTF
TGTGCTAGTGGATCAGACAGGGCGATAAATGGCTACACCTTC
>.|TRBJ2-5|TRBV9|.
CASSVGFGVPEETQYF
TGTGCCAGCAGCGTAGGTTTCGGGGTTCCTGAAGAGACCCAGTACTTC